The T cell receptor beta chain under discussion was sequenced for a study of OX40 agonist ivuxolimab in advanced cancers. About the research overall: Partial responses were recorded for three patients, including one with hepatocellular carcinoma and two with cutaneous melanoma. Study conclusions and caveats: Expanded clones tended on average to be more numerous among CD8+ T cells than CD4+.

Exclusion applied to patients with autoimmune disease history or systemic immunosuppression. Assay: immunoSEQ multiplex PCR; the TCRdb copy retains only in-frame clones and omits some. Of 70,000 to 95,000 clones listed, 92% were seen once; the top ten hold 0.51%. A note on this clone: Its matching antigen is unknown.

Sequences were derived from CD4+ or CD8+ T cells sorted from blood, sampled in a trial of the OX40 agonist ivuxolimab. The origin of this receptor is an adult with an advanced solid tumor such as melanoma, head and neck, liver or kidney cancer.

The CDR3 region has the DNA TGTGCCAGCAGTCTACGGGAGAGGACTGAAGCTTTCTTT. Translating gives CASSLRERTEAFF. This chain links TRBV2 with TRBJ1-1, with D hard to call. The CDR3 is 13 residues long. V dropped 5 bases and J dropped 5 bases, with 12 bases sitting between them. Germline CDR1 and CDR2: SNHLY and FYNNEI.